These 3 T cell receptor beta chains were sequenced from one sample in a study of T cell changes during pregnancy in multiple sclerosis. The assay was immunoSEQ multiplex PCR, and TCRdb's table has in-frame clones only and misses some. The sample yields 70,000 to 80,000 clones, roughly 94% seen once. The sample in question was peripheral blood, obtained in the third trimester of pregnancy. The receptors were gathered from a female donor with multiple sclerosis, enrolled in a pregnancy study.

J is TRBJ1-1 and V is TRBV15; D not resolved. Germline V gene lookup returns CDR1 LNHNV and CDR2 YYDKDF (reference sequence). The CDR3 is 14 amino acids. Trimming stripped 3 bases from V and 0 bases from J, with 8 bases between. In DNA, the CDR3 is TGTGCCACCAGCAGGACGGGAATGAACACTGAAGCTTTCTTT. It yields the protein CATSRTGMNTEAFF.

This chain uses TRBV5-8 with TRBJ1-2; maybe TRBD1 (5 bases). Trimming removed 1 base from V and 4 bases from J, with 14 bases in between. Germline V gives CDR1 SGHTS, CDR2 YDEGEE. This CDR3 spans 15 amino acids. The CDR3 coding sequence is TGTGCCAGCAGCTTGTACGGGAACGGGGGCTATGGCTACACCTTC. It translates to CASSLYGNGGYGYTF. Complete variable domain (other parts from reference TRBV5-8 and TRBJ1-2): EAGVTQSPTHLIKTRGQQATLRCSPISGHTSVYWYQQALGLGLQFLLWYDEGEERNRGNFPPRFSGRQFPNYSSELNVNALELEDSALYLCASSLYGNGGYGYTFGSGTRLTVV.

The V and J genes are TRBV9 and TRBJ2-2; 8 nucleotides line up with TRBD2. Germline-derived CDR1 and CDR2 are SGDLS and YYNGEE. This CDR3 has 17 residues. The junction had 10 bases not matched to a gene; V was cut back by 2 bases and J by 4 bases. As DNA, the CDR3 is TGTGCCAGCAGCGTGACACGGGGGGGCCTTGGCACCGGGGAGCTGTTTTTT. This codes for CASSVTRGGLGTGELFF.